This T cell receptor (beta chain) was documented in a study of blood T cell repertoires in COVID-19. Study-level background: Whether acute or convalescent, the COVID-19 samples came from the United States, Italy and Spain. PBMCs, B-cell-depleted T cells, or T cells provided the cDNA or gDNA that made up the material.

As processed by the authors: The assay estimated nucleated cells by amplifying reference gene primers. The protocol was immunoSEQ multiplex PCR, while the TCRdb copy is restricted to in-frame clones and leaves out a portion. D and trimming were read from the DNA, whereas the V and J calls and clone size are those reported in that table. The sample has 300,000 or so clones; 80% to 90% are singletons. Per the germline V gene, CDR1 is SEHNR and CDR2 is FQNEAQ (reference sequence). This CDR3 is 17 amino acids long. Trimming at V came to 6 bases and at J to 1 base, leaving 5 bases not matched to a gene. The sample was peripheral blood. V usage is TRBV7-9 and J usage is TRBJ2-6; 11 positions match TRBD2. The receptor's source is a woman aged 45-65 years with acute or convalescent COVID-19. The CDR3 protein is CASRVTSGSSGANVLTF. The DNA for the CDR3 is TGTGCCAGCAGGGTAACTAGCGGGAGTTCTGGGGCCAACGTCCTGACTTTC.